The 17 T cell receptor beta chains below come from one sample, sequenced in a study of beta chain features in type 1 diabetes. Isolated RNA was reverse transcribed in full, so expressed TCRB transcripts were sequenced. This table comes from immunoSEQ multiplex PCR, and its TCRdb copy is limited to in-frame clones, with some not included. This table holds under 900,000 clones, roughly 15% found once. Input material: naive CD4+ T cells from blood. These receptors were obtained from a woman younger than 35 in good health.

A few counts support this clone. V usage is TRBV11-1 and J usage is TRBJ2-5; D remains unclear. Germline-derived CDR1 and CDR2 are SGHAT and FQDESV (reference sequence). Trimming pared 6 bases from V and 5 bases from J, leaving 16 bases between. This CDR3 is built from 14 residues. The CDR3 DNA is TGTGCCAGCAGTGTTGGCAGTCGGTGGGAGACCCAGTACTTC. Amino acids: CASSVGSRWETQYF.

The rearrangement uses TRBV18 and TRBJ1-1; no reliable D call. The CDR3 extends over 13 amino acids. Trimming took 11 bases from V and 1 from J, leaving 14 bases between them. The germline CDR1 and CDR2 sequences are KGHSH and LQKENI. DNA for the CDR3: TGTGCCTCTTTCCAGGCTGGGAACACTGAAGCTTTCTTT. Protein product: CASFQAGNTEAFF.

J is TRBJ2-1 and V is TRBV11-2; TRBD1 matches 7 bases. CDR1 is SGHAT, CDR2 FQNNGV, per germline. There are 16 residues in the CDR3. V lost 2 bases, J lost 4 bases, and 8 bases stayed unmatched. This CDR3 is CASSLRGTVPYNEQFF. CDR3 sequence (DNA): TGTGCCAGCAGCTTACGAGGGACAGTACCTTACAATGAGCAGTTCTTC.

This chain joins TRBV27 and TRBJ1-5, with 7 bases lining up with TRBD1. With 6 bases clipped from V and 7 bases from J, the junction kept 6 bases outside the gene matches. CDR3 size: 13 residues. Germline loops: CDR1 MNHEY, CDR2 SMNVEV (reference sequence). The CDR3 is CASRGAGGQPQHF. The CDR3 coding sequence is TGTGCCAGCAGGGGGGCAGGGGGACAGCCCCAGCATTTT.

Only a few counts were recorded for this clone. V is TRBV14 and J is TRBJ1-1; possibly TRBD1 for D (5 bases). The V and J ends lost 1 base and 7 bases respectively, with 13 bases between them. Germline loops: CDR1 SGHDN, CDR2 FVKESK. The CDR3 is 14 residues long. The CDR3 spells CASSQGARRGEAFF. The CDR3 bases are TGTGCCAGCAGCCAAGGGGCCAGGAGGGGTGAAGCTTTCTTT.

Only a few counts were recorded for this clone. The chain joins TRBV5-4 to TRBJ2-7; the D call may be TRBD1 or TRBD2 (5 bases each). Per the germline V gene, CDR1 is SGHNT and CDR2 is YYREEE (reference sequence). The CDR3 extends over 16 amino acids. V lost 2 bases and J lost 2, with 17 bases in between. CDR3 region: CASSFFFNTGPYEQYF. Written as DNA, the CDR3 is TGTGCCAGCAGCTTTTTCTTTAATACGGGACCCTACGAGCAGTACTTC.

This clone was observed a handful of times. The chain uses TRBV7-9 and TRBJ2-3; a weak D match, TRBD1 (6 bases). Germline CDR1 is SEHNR and CDR2 is FQNEAQ (reference sequence). The CDR3 has 15 residues. Trimming removed 2 bases at V and 4 bases at J, with 13 bases between. CDR3 amino acids: CASSLRADSSDTQYF. The CDR3 nucleotides read TGTGCCAGCAGCTTACGTGCGGACAGTTCAGATACGCAGTATTTT.

Only a few counts were recorded for this clone. The chain links TRBV27 to TRBJ2-1; D ambiguous. V was shortened by 4 bases and J by 0 bases, with 10 bases between the two germline ends. Germline CDR1 MNHEY, CDR2 SMNVEV (reference sequence). The CDR3 is 15 residues long. The CDR3 loop reads CASSSYQSSYNEQFF. The CDR3, as DNA: TGTGCCAGCAGTTCGTATCAGAGCTCCTACAATGAGCAGTTCTTC.

J is TRBJ2-1 and V is TRBV19; 7 bases line up with TRBD1. This CDR3 has 15 residues. The ends lost 4 bases at V and 2 bases at J; junction bases unmatched: 5. CDR1 is LNHDA, CDR2 SQIVND, per germline (reference sequence). The CDR3 protein is CASSKRQGTYNEQFF. In nucleotides, the CDR3 is TGTGCCAGTAGTAAAAGACAGGGAACCTACAATGAGCAGTTCTTC.

This clone was counted between two and nine times. The chain combines TRBV4-1 with TRBJ2-1; 10 nucleotides agree with TRBD1. V shed 4 bases and J 4 bases; nucleotides not matched to a gene: 7. Germline V lookup: CDR1 MGHRA, CDR2 YSYEKL. There are 16 residues in the CDR3. CDR3 sequence (DNA): TGCGCCAGCAGCCCTGACCGGGACAGGGGTTACAATGAGCAGTTCTTC. It yields the protein CASSPDRDRGYNEQFF.

The chain combines TRBV15 with TRBJ2-7, with D tentatively TRBD2 (6 bases). The germline CDR1 and CDR2 sequences are LNHNV and YYDKDF (reference sequence). The V end was cut by 0 bases, the J end by 4 bases, with 13 bases between. The CDR3 extends over 15 amino acids. DNA for the CDR3: TGTGCCACCAGCAGAGACGTGGCGGGACCGTACGAGCAGTACTTC. It specifies CATSRDVAGPYEQYF.

This clone was counted only a few times. V is TRBV5-1 and J is TRBJ2-7, with D possibly TRBD1 on 5 matching bases. V was cut by 2 bases and J by 3 bases, with 18 bases left in between. There are 16 residues in the CDR3. Germline CDR1 SGHRS, CDR2 YFSETQ. The CDR3, as DNA: TGCGCCAGCAGCTTACTGACGACGACAGAGAACTACGAGCAGTACTTC. Encoded protein: CASSLLTTTENYEQYF.

This chain uses TRBV10-3 with TRBJ1-5, with 7 bases matching TRBD1. The V and J ends lost 6 bases and 0 bases, in that order; junction bases with no gene match: 5. The germline V gene encodes CDR1 ENHRY and CDR2 SYGVKD. The CDR3 contains 15 residues. The CDR3 reads CAISEQGNSNQPQHF. In DNA, the CDR3 is TGTGCCATCAGCGAACAGGGGAATAGCAATCAGCCCCAGCATTTT.

The chain is built from TRBV13 and TRBJ2-1, with 10 positions matching TRBD2. Germline assignment: CDR1 PRHDT and CDR2 FYEKMQ (reference sequence). V gave up 1 base and J gave up 7 bases; unmatched junction bases: 13. The CDR3 is 18 amino acids. CDR3 DNA sequence: TGTGCCAGCAGCTTAGTGGCTTCTGCTAGCGGGAGTGGGAATGAGCAGTTCTTC. Protein product: CASSLVASASGSGNEQFF.

This clone was found a few times. The chain couples TRBV23-1 to TRBJ1-1, with 7 bases matching TRBD1. TRBV23-1 qualifies as an ORF whose function is uncertain. The V and J ends lost 2 bases and 7 bases, in that order; junction bases with no gene match: 19. The CDR3 consists of 18 residues. The CDR3, as DNA: TGCGCCAGCAGTCAAACCGAACAGGGGTCAGCGGGAACGGGTGAAGCTTTCTTT. Translation: CASSQTEQGSAGTGEAFF.

The chain joins TRBV7-2 to TRBJ2-7; 8 nucleotides agree with TRBD2. Germline lookup yields CDR1 SGHTA and CDR2 FQGNSA. This CDR3 has 14 amino acids. V gave up 5 bases and J gave up 4 bases; unmatched junction bases: 7. This CDR3 reads CASSPGLGSYEQYF. In DNA form, the CDR3 reads TGTGCCAGCAGCCCGGGACTAGGATCGTACGAGCAGTACTTC.

This clone turned up a few times. The V call is TRBV29-1, the J call TRBJ2-5, with D maybe TRBD1 (6 bases). CDR1 SQVTM and CDR2 ANQGSEA come from the germline V gene. V lost 5 bases, J lost 2 bases, and 18 bases lay in between. The length of the CDR3 is 15 residues. The CDR3 reads CSVKFRDKVQETQYF. The DNA for the CDR3 is TGCAGCGTTAAATTCCGGGACAAAGTACAAGAGACCCAGTACTTC.